This T cell receptor beta chain was profiled in a study of cytomegalovirus exposure and HLA in healthy donors. Broader study findings: Cytomegalovirus association was assigned to about 150 TCR beta chains.

V lost 8 bases and J lost 2, with 11 bases in between. The CDR3 has 13 amino acids. CDR1 MGHDK and CDR2 SYGVNS come from the germline V gene. In the PCR, 60 Vbeta and 13 Jbeta primers were used. Sequencing used immunoSEQ multiplex PCR; TCRdb keeps in-frame clones, though not all of them. Here the sample spans fewer than 150,000 clones, 80% being singletons. On this clone itself: The antigen is unknown.

The sequence derives from a male donor in good health and CMV-seronegative. Sequencing was performed on PBMCs. The genes are TRBV25-1 and TRBJ2-3; D is possibly TRBD2 (6 bases). CDR3 protein: CASAGILTDTQYF. DNA of the CDR3: TGTGCCAGCGCGGGGATCCTCACAGATACGCAGTATTTT.